This TCR beta chain was identified during a study of PD-1 and CTLA-4 blockade in melanoma. Some clones are missing from TCRdb's copy, which holds only in-frame ones; the method was immunoSEQ multiplex PCR. The sample carries some 29,000 clones, 70% to 90% recorded once. Trimming stripped 7 bases from V and 8 bases from J, with 16 bases between. CDR1 and CDR2 (germline): KGHDR, SFDVKD. This CDR3 contains 13 residues. Sequencing used CD8+ T cells from peripheral blood, obtained before anti-PD-1 treatment. The TCR originated in a human donor with melanoma. The rearrangement joins TRBV24-1 to TRBJ1-2; a weak D match, TRBD1 (6 bases). This chain's CDR3 is CATRGTSPVGYTF. The CDR3 DNA follows: TGTGCCACCAGGGGGACATCTCCGGTGGGCTACACCTTC.